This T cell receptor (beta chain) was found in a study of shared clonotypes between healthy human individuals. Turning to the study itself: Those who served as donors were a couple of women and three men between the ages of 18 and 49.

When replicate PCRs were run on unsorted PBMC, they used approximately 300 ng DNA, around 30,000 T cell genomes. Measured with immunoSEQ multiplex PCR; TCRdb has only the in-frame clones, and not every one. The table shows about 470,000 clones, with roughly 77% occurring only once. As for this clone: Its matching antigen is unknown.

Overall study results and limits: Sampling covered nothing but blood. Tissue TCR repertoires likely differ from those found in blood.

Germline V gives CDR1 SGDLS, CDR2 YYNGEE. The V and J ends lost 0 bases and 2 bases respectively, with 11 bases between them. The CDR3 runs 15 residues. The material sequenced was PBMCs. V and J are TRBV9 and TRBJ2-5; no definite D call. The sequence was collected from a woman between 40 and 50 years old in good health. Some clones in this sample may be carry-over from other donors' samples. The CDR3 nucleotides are TGTGCCAGCAGCGTAGGTCCTAACGATCAAGAGACCCAGTACTTC. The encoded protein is CASSVGPNDQETQYF.